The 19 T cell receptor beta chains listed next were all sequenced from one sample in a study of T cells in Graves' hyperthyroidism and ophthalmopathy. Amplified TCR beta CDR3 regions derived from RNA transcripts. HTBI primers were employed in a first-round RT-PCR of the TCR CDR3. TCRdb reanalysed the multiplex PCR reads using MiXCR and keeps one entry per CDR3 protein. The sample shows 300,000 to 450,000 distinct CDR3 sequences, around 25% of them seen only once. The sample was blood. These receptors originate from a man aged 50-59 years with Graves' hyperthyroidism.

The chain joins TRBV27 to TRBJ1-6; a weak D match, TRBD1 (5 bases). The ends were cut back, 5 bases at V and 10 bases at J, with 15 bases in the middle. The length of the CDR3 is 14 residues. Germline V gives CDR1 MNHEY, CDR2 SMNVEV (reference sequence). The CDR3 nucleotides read TGTGCCAGCAGTCAACCAGGGTCCGTCTCACCCCTCCACTTT. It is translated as CASSQPGSVSPLHF.

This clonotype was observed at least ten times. The DNA of the CDR3 is TGTGCCAGCAGCAGGGGACGGAGGAACACTGAAGCTTTCTTT. Amino acid sequence: CASSRGRRNTEAFF. The chain couples TRBV5-6 to TRBJ1-1; D perhaps matches TRBD1 (5 bases). The length of the CDR3 is 14 residues. Germline V gives CDR1 SGHDT, CDR2 YYEEEE. Trimming took off 4 bases at V and 1 base at J, with 11 bases between the two ends.

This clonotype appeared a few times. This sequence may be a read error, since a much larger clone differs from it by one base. The CDR3 nucleotides are TGTGCCAGCAGCGCCCGGGACTATGGCTACACCTTC. Encoded protein: CASSARDYGYTF. The J gene is TRBJ1-2, the V gene TRBV9; D call uncertain. The V and J ends lost 3 bases and 3 bases respectively, with 6 bases between them. The germline V gene encodes CDR1 SGDLS and CDR2 YYNGEE. There are 12 residues in the CDR3.

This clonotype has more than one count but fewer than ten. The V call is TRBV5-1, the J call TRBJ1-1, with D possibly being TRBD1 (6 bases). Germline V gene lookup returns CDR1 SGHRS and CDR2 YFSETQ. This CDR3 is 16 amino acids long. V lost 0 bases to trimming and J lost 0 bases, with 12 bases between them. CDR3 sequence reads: CASSLAQGRMNTEAFF. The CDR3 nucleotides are TGCGCCAGCAGCTTGGCGCAGGGGAGAATGAACACTGAAGCTTTCTTT.

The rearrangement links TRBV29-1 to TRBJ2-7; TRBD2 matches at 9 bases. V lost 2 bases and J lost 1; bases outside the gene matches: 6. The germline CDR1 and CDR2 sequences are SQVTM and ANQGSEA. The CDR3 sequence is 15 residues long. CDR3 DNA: TGCAGCGTTGAACTTCTACTAGCGGGTTCCTACGAGCAGTACTTC. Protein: CSVELLLAGSYEQYF.

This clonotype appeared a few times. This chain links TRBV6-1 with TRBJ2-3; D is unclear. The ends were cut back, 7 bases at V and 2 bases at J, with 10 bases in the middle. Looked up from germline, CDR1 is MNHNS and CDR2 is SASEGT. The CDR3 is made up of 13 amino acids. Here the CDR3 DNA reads TGTGCCAGCATGGCGCAGAACACAGATACGCAGTATTTT. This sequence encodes CASMAQNTDTQYF.

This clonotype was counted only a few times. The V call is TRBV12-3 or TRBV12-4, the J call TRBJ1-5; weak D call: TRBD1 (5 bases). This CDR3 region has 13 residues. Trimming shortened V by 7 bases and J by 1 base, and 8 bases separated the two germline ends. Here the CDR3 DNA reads TGTGCCAGCAACGGGGGAAGCAATCAGCCCCAGCATTTT. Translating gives CASNGGSNQPQHF.

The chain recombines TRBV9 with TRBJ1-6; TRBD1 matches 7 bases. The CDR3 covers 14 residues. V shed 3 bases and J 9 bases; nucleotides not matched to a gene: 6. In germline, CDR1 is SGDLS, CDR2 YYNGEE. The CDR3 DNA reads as TGTGCCAGCAGCGCTAACAGGGGTAGTTCACCCCTCCACTTT. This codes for CASSANRGSSPLHF.

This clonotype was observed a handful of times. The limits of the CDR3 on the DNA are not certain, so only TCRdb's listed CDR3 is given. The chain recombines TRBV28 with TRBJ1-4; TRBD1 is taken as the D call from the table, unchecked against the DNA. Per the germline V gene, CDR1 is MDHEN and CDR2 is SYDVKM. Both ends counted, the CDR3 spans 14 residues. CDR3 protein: CASSSSDRGRKLFF.

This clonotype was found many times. The CDR3 loop is CASSLGLGIQETQYF. The CDR3 DNA follows: TGTGCCAGCAGCTTAGGGCTAGGGATCCAAGAGACCCAGTACTTC. The chain carries TRBV11-3 and TRBJ2-5, with unresolved D. Germline V gene data show CDR1 as SGHNT and CDR2 as YENEEA. V was trimmed by 1 base and J by 1 base, leaving 10 bases between them. The CDR3 covers 15 residues. The full variable domain, in which reference TRBV11-3 and TRBJ2-5 provide the parts outside the CDR3, is EAGVVQSPRYKIIEKKQPVAFWCNPISGHNTLYWYLQNLGQGPELLIRYENEEAVDDSQLPKDRFSAERLKGVDSTLKIQPAELGDSAVYLCASSLGLGIQETQYFGPGTRLLVL.

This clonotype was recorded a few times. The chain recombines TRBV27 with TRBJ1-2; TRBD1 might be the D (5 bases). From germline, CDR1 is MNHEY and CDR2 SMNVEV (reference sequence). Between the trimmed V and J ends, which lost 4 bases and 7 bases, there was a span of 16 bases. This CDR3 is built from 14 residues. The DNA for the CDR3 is TGTGCCAGCAGTTCTACGGGACGGGAGAGTGGCTACACCTTC. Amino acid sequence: CASSSTGRESGYTF.

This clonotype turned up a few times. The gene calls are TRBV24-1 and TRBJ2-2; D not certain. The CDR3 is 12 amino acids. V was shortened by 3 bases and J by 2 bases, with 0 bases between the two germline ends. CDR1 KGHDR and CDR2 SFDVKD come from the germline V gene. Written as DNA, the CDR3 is TGTGCCACCAGTGATAACACCGGGGAGCTGTTTTTT. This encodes CATSDNTGELFF.

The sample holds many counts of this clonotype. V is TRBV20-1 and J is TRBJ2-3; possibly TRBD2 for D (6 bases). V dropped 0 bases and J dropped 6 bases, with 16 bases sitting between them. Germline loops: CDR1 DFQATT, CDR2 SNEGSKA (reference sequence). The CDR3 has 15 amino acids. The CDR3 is CSARDPRGSSDTQYF. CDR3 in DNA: TGCAGTGCTAGAGATCCCCGGGGGTCGTCGGATACGCAGTATTTT.

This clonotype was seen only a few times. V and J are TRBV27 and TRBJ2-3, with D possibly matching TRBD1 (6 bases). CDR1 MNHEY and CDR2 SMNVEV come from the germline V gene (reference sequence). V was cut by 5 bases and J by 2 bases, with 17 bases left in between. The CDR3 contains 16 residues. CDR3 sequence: CASSPLLQGFTDTQYF. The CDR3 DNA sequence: TGTGCCAGCAGTCCCCTCCTACAGGGATTCACAGATACGCAGTATTTT.

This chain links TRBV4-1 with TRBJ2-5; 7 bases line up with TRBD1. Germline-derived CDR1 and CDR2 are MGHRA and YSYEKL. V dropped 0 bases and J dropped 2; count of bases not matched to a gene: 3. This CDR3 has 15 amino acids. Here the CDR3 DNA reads TGCGCCAGCAGCCAAGAGGGCAGGGGGCAAGAGACCCAGTACTTC. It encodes CASSQEGRGQETQYF.

This chain's CDR3 is CSASEPAGGDNEQFF. CDR3 DNA sequence: TGCAGCGCCTCGGAACCCGCGGGGGGCGACAATGAGCAGTTCTTC. The chain combines TRBV29-1 with TRBJ2-1, with 8 bases matching TRBD2. The CDR3 runs 15 residues. J gave up 5 bases and V 7 bases, and 13 bases lay outside the gene matches. CDR1 and CDR2 (germline): SQVTM, ANQGSEA.

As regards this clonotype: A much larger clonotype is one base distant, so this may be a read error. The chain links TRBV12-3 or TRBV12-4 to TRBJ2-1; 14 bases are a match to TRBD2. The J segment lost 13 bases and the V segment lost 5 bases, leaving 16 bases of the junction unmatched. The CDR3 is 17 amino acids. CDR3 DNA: TGTGCCAGCAGTCCAGGGAGACTAGCGGGAGGGTTCACGGCCCAGTTCTTC. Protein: CASSPGRLAGGFTAQFF.

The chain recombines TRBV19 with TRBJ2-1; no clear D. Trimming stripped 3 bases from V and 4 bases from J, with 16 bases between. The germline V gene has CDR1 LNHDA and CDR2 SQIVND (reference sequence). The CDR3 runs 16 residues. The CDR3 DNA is TGTGCCAGTAGTATCCAGCCAGCACCTAGATACAATGAGCAGTTCTTC. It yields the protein CASSIQPAPRYNEQFF.

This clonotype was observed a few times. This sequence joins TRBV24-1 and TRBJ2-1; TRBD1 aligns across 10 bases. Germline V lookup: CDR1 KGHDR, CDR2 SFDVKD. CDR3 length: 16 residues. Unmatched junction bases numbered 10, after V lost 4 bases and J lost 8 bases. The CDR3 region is CATSDKTGGEGDEQFF. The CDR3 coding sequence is TGTGCCACCAGTGACAAGACAGGGGGCGAAGGGGATGAGCAGTTCTTC.